Listed here is a single T cell receptor (beta chain). The target of this receptor is not known. Qualities for individual bases were not recorded, and no much larger clone is one base off. The cohort was made up of around 720 healthy bone marrow donors. Cohort members were all nominally healthy when sampled, although unrecorded immune exposures were likely present. The donor tested CMV seronegative, placing the donor among the roughly 400 seronegative members of the cohort. A peripheral blood sample was collected from each donor, and TCR beta sequencing was performed on peripheral blood mononuclear cells. Genomic DNA extraction from the blood cell samples was performed with the Qiagen DNeasy Blood Extraction Kit. The library was built by means of the immunoSEQ multiplex PCR assay. The multiplex PCR relied on a mix of 60 forward primers for TCR Vbeta segments and 13 reverse primers for TCR Jbeta segments. The CDR3 region of rearranged TCR beta genes was amplified from genomic DNA by a multiplex PCR assay. On the Illumina HiSeq System, the amplified TCR beta libraries were sequenced as 87-base-pair reads. In the authors' own workflow: A later analysis counted 65 million to 90 million unique TCR beta chains across the 650 to 700 repertoires, and around 12 million of these chains were shared by at least two donors. A nearest-neighbor algorithm error-corrected the raw reads and collapsed the reads into unique sequences, merging closely related sequences to remove PCR and sequencing errors. To assign V, D and J gene segments, CDR3 sequences were aligned to IMGT reference sequences. Each retained sequence needed at least a six-nucleotide match to both a V gene segment and a J gene segment. A rearrangement counted as productive if the CDR3 had no stop codons and remained in frame with V and J, and every other rearrangement counted as non-productive. CDR3 was defined by IMGT convention, running from the second conserved V-encoded cysteine to the conserved J-encoded phenylalanine. Sequences without an unambiguous match to a single V gene segment were excluded from the earlier analysis of 450 to 750 of the donors. An earlier analysis of just under 600 of the donors called V segments functional above 56.7% productive rearrangements and segregating when the between-donor standard deviation exceeded 5%. A statistical classification framework was built for diagnosing cytomegalovirus status from the catalog of TCR beta chain sequences. In a later analysis, V and J genes were assigned by comparing TCR nucleotide sequences against IMGT/GENE-DB human TR gene sequences. The TCRdist pipeline was used in a later analysis to assign CDR3 sequences and most-parsimonious VDJ recombination scenarios. In a later analysis, every TCR beta chain was defined by the combination of its CDR3 amino acid sequence and its V-gene family, and reads without a unique V-gene family were dropped. In a later analysis, approximately 640 highly shared, low-generation-probability nucleotide sequences were removed to address suspected cross-contamination and a sequencing artifact. A later analysis calculated a clonal expansion index for each public chain from normalized within-repertoire ranks of inferred template counts. Generation probabilities in a later analysis came from a VDJ recombination model fitted to out-of-frame rearrangements, and those results were checked against IGoR. In a later analysis, hypergeometric tests were used to score TCR-TCR, TCR-HLA and TCR-CMV co-occurrence, with a repertoire-size bias correction applied to TCR pairs. False discovery rates were estimated in a later analysis by permuting HLA or CMV assignments 20 times. In a later analysis, co-occurring TCRs were grouped with DBSCAN, and TCRdist sequence similarity was added when clustering was performed within HLA-allele-positive subsets. Co-occurrence clustering excluded repertoires with fewer than 30,000 or more than 120,000 public chains, plus five with anomalous nucleotide sharing. Imported from immuneACCESS, the table was reduced by TCRdb to in-frame sequences with V and J called. These copies leave out some clones; in studies compared against another copy, an unresolved V gene accounts for under half, and the cause of the remainder is not known. For V, J and clone size, that table is used; D and trimming come from the DNA. Present in this sample are around 200,000 clones, around 80% of which were seen just once. The leading ten clones occupy about 1.8% of the sample.

The entry originates in a study of cytomegalovirus exposure and HLA in healthy donors (TCRdb year 2017). As for the study more broadly: An earlier analysis of approximately 640 of the donors reported approximately 290 Gb of sequence data and about 100 million unique TCR beta sequences from some 180 million T cells. An early release covering approximately 600 HLA-typed donors comprised 300 to 350 gigabases of sequencing data and approximately 85 million unique TCR sequences. The genetic ancestry cluster associated with self-reported Caucasian donors included about four fifths of the approximately 400 genotyped donors. The study aimed to test whether signatures of past pathogen exposure could be identified by cataloging public T cell receptors. The T cell repertoires of under 700 subjects were profiled by immunosequencing and related to cytomegalovirus serostatus. In addition to the first cohort of about 650 subjects, a separate validation cohort of under 150 different subjects was used. To predict cytomegalovirus infection status, the study combined high-throughput TCR immunosequencing, statistical association of individual TCRs with disease status, and machine learning. To study patterns of TCR occurrence, a later analysis re-analyzed previously published TCR beta repertoires from 600 to 750 donors and added high-resolution HLA genotyping. Rather than using new phenotypic data, the later analysis identified candidate immune exposures from TCR beta sequences and from how often those sequences occurred across donors. To decide whether each TCR beta V gene segment behaved as functional or pseudogenic, an earlier analysis of approximately 590 of the donors relied on high-throughput TCR beta sequencing. Alongside the repertoire data, information on donor age, sex, ethnicity and CMV serostatus was compiled. Genome-wide SNP genotypes for about 55% of the roughly 670 donors were used in a later genetic analysis, which treated that subset as a discovery cohort. Every repertoire in the discovery cohort had been generated on one and the same sequencing platform. Both class I and class II loci were covered by HLA typing, at four-digit resolution. The number of donors typed differed by locus, with roughly 620-630 for A, B, C, DRB1 and DQB1, roughly 520 for DQA1, under 610 for DPA1, and 400 to 490 for DPB1. Because of strong linkage in the cohort, 4 to 6 DR-DQ haplotypes were treated as single units for association and clustering. Among roughly 400 genotyped donors of the cohort, an average of roughly 230,000 unique TCR beta nucleotide sequences was sequenced per donor, of which 15% to 20% were non-productive.

Study-wide conclusions, independent of this receptor: The 87-base-pair reads could not distinguish some IMGT-functional V segments, including TRBV6-2 and TRBV6-3, so those segments were excluded. When HLA alleles, especially DR and DQ, strongly co-occurred, attributing TCR associations to individual alleles was difficult. In a later genetic analysis, fewer N-insertions in productive TCRs were reported among donors in an Asian-associated ancestry cluster than the approximately 710-donor mean. A further reported finding was that TCR beta sequences accurately predicted the HLA-A and HLA-B alleles for most subjects in the first cohort. A group of highly shared sequence variants was considered likely to be a technical artifact of the sequencing pipeline. Most TCR sequences were seen in very few donors, while some public TCRs were found in many individuals. An earlier analysis of around 500 of the donors showed that most TCR beta V segments appeared in productive rearrangements either about 90% or about 30% of the time, which broadly matched IMGT annotations. Roughly uniform sequencing depth across donors was assumed in presence/absence analyses, although this assumption may not hold. Linkage disequilibrium might explain the correlated functional status among segregating V segments, but an unknown experimental factor could not be ruled out. In a later analysis, most CMV-associated TCR beta chains were found to appear HLA-restricted, with HLA associations seemingly driven largely by CMV exposure. The study gave a list of roughly 150 TCR beta chains associated with cytomegalovirus. In a later analysis, HLA-associated TCR beta chains showed more clonal expansion and lower generation probabilities than non-associated chains that were equally common. In a later analysis, TCR association rates were found to vary across HLA loci, with the most associated TCRs seen for DRB1 alleles and the fewest for HLA-C alleles. Because counts were too low, about 18 rarely observed V segments, including chromosome 9 orphons, were excluded from the earlier analysis of 500 to 700 of the donors. This cohort had only TCR beta chains sequenced, and the lack of alpha or paired-chain data limited which features could be detected. In a later genetic analysis, a missense DCLRE1C variant was associated with V-gene and J-gene trimming of TCR beta chains, and the association was replicated in an independent cohort. Because HLA typing was missing for some donors at each locus, association tests included only the typed subset. It was suggested by the authors that the approach could potentially be generalized to other disease states and immunological phenotypes. A later analysis reported that several top co-occurrence clusters appeared linked to parvovirus B19, influenza, CMV and Epstein-Barr virus. For the cohort, immune exposure information was limited to CMV serostatus. At a false discovery rate of 0.05, a later analysis linked under 20,000 TCR beta sequences to specific HLA alleles. In both the original and validation cohorts, the classifier was reported to diagnose cytomegalovirus status with high specificity and sensitivity. A few of the identified cytomegalovirus-associated TCR beta chains were confirmed in vitro to be specific for cytomegalovirus antigens.

CDR1 and CDR2 are drawn from the germline V gene: SGHRS, YFSETQ. The CDR3 starts with the cysteine, ends with the phenylalanine, and has 20 residues. The kept DNA is CDR3 alone, 60 bases in frame from the first base. V loses 0 bases of germline sequence and J loses 1 base, and the interval between the two ends is 25 bases. The V and J genes are TRBV5-1 and TRBJ1-2; a tentative D call is TRBD1 (6 bases match). Sequencing was carried out using PBMCs. The receptor's source is a middle-aged man in good health and CMV-seronegative. The nucleotides are TGCGCCAGCAGCTTGGTGCTTGGGTGGGACACCCGTACTTATAACTATGGCTACACCTTC. This is translated as CASSLVLGWDTRTYNYGYTF.